The rows below give T cell receptor beta chains drawn from one sample of a study of T cell responses to AZD1222 COVID-19 vaccine. The assay was immunoSEQ multiplex PCR, and TCRdb's table has in-frame clones only and misses some. In the table there are roughly 180,000 clones, 80% to 95% of which are singletons. This sample comprised peripheral blood, obtained 28 days after the second AZD1222 dose. These receptors were taken from an adult who received the AZD1222 COVID-19 vaccine. Each CDR3 is given without its conserved first and last residue. The order of the fields is CDR3 protein, J gene, V gene, CDR3 length.

ASSSIPSGSHEQY TRBJ2-7 TRBV6-5 13
ASSVSTTQEAQY TRBJ2-5 TRBV5-4 12
ASSVGGHYGYT TRBJ1-2 TRBV7-9 11
ASTTDYNSNQPQH TRBJ1-5 TRBV19 13
ASSQAGRGNYEQY TRBJ2-7 TRBV3-1/TRBV3-2 13
ASSLMDRGGETQY TRBJ2-5 TRBV7-8 13
ASSASGTSAEQY TRBJ2-7 TRBV27 12
ASSIDPTGNKPQH TRBJ1-5 TRBV19 13
ASSFGQKSSYNSPLH TRBJ1-6 TRBV5-4 15
ASSFGGGEQF TRBJ2-1 TRBV27 10
ASSSSSGEQF TRBJ2-1 TRBV7-3 10
AWLTSGYGQY TRBJ2-7 TRBV30 10
ASSPTPVYEQY TRBJ2-7 TRBV18 11
ASSSGEERGLAGRGVYNEQF TRBJ2-1 TRBV6-6 20
SASIDLSGNTIY TRBJ1-3 TRBV20-1 12
ASSAYRGGPSYEQY TRBJ2-7 TRBV9 14
ASSPTKDRDPLH TRBJ1-6 TRBV18 12
ASSYYTAGGYNEQF TRBJ2-1 TRBV27 14
ASSQEISFFSEQY TRBJ2-7 TRBV4-1 13
SVGGTLRRDIQY TRBJ2-4 TRBV29-1 12
ASTTQGRAGQPQH TRBJ1-5 TRBV3-1/TRBV3-2 13
ASGSRVLSQPEAF TRBJ1-1 TRBV12-5 13
ASRTSGSSYEQY TRBJ2-7 TRBV7-9 12
AISRREGMNTEAF TRBJ1-1 TRBV7-9 13
AISTSIAGGETQY TRBJ2-5 TRBV10-3 13
ASRPQSRGEQY TRBJ2-7 TRBV2 11
ASRMTGVGEKLF TRBJ1-4 TRBV2 12
ASSSGGDGGNEQF TRBJ2-1 TRBV5-1 13
ASSPRRTSSTDTQY TRBJ2-3 TRBV11-2 14
ASTLENQPQH TRBJ1-5 TRBV2 10
ASSLREGSSTDTQY TRBJ2-3 TRBV9 14
ASSVGTPNTGELF TRBJ2-2 TRBV9 13
ASSLVQYNSPLH TRBJ1-6 TRBV28 12
ASSSQATGKTQY TRBJ2-5 TRBV5-4 12
AIAVGGPNTEAF TRBJ1-1 TRBV10-3 12
ASSAGRASTGELF TRBJ2-2 TRBV19 13
ASSLWDRLARDGYT TRBJ1-2 TRBV18 14
ASSQGPGHGRDPQH TRBJ1-5 TRBV7-2 14
ATSRVRDRPNEKLF TRBJ1-4 TRBV15 14
ASSIDLVWGGTDTQY TRBJ2-3 TRBV19 15
ASSLVGGQFYEQY TRBJ2-7 TRBV7-9 13
ASSFSTYYEQY TRBJ2-7 TRBV27 11
ATSFYRGTEAF TRBJ1-1 TRBV15 11
ASSWGQVDEQY TRBJ2-7 TRBV7-8 11
ASSEGGTGGWEKLF TRBJ1-4 TRBV25-1 14
ASSPAPGSAS TRBJ2-7 TRBV18 10
ASSPRPDTQY TRBJ2-3 TRBV7-2 10
ASSVRGIDSPLH TRBJ1-6 TRBV10-2 12
ASSITSSYNEQF TRBJ2-1 TRBV7-3 12
ASSLGPNNEQF TRBJ2-1 TRBV5-1 11
ASSDDRGRQPQH TRBJ1-5 TRBV6-1 12
ASSLYGRETQY TRBJ2-5 TRBV5-1 11
ASSQEPGPGYT TRBJ1-2 TRBV11-1 11
SVAPGDTQY TRBJ2-3 TRBV29-1 9
ASSQLRLAGEETQY TRBJ2-5 TRBV4-1 14